These T cell receptor beta chains were read from a single sample in a study of blood T cell repertoires in COVID-19. Measured with immunoSEQ multiplex PCR; TCRdb has only the in-frame clones, and not every one. The sample holds almost 200,000 clones, approximately 80% seen once. Sequencing was performed on peripheral blood. These receptors originate from a man aged 55-75 years with COVID-19, enrolled during active disease. Both conserved end residues are part of each CDR3. Each record gives: V gene, D gene, J gene, clone size, CDR3 DNA, CDR3 protein. D genes are given only for firm matches. Only part of the rows carry a size: once, few, many, or a class if the clone is expanded.

V gene: TRBV30
D gene: TRBD1
J gene: TRBJ1-5
clone size: -
CDR3 DNA: TGTGCCTGGAGTGGAGCGACAGGGGTCAATCAGCCCCAGCATTTT
CDR3 protein: CAWSGATGVNQPQHF

V gene: TRBV20-1
D gene: TRBD2
J gene: TRBJ2-1
clone size: once
CDR3 DNA: TGCAGTGCTAGTGCGGGGGGGTACAATGAGCAGTTCTTC
CDR3 protein: CSASAGGYNEQFF

V gene: TRBV19
D gene: -
J gene: TRBJ1-1
clone size: -
CDR3 DNA: TGTGCCAGTAGTAAGACTAGGTATCACACTGAAGCTTTCTTT
CDR3 protein: CASSKTRYHTEAFF

V gene: TRBV28
D gene: -
J gene: TRBJ1-2
clone size: -
CDR3 DNA: TGTGCCAGCAGTTCCAGACAGCCGCTACTATTCTATGGCTACACCTTC
CDR3 protein: CASSSRQPLLFYGYTF

V gene: TRBV10-3
D gene: TRBD2
J gene: TRBJ2-1
clone size: -
CDR3 DNA: TGTGCCATCAGTGCCGGGACTAGCGGGAGAAATGAGCAGTTCTTC
CDR3 protein: CAISAGTSGRNEQFF

V gene: TRBV19
D gene: -
J gene: TRBJ1-1
clone size: -
CDR3 DNA: TGTGCCAGTAGTAAGGGACTGATTGAAGCTTTCTTT
CDR3 protein: CASSKGLIEAFF

V gene: TRBV13
D gene: -
J gene: TRBJ1-3
clone size: -
CDR3 DNA: TGTGCCAGCGGCGGGGAGGGCACCTCTGGAAACACCATATATTTT
CDR3 protein: CASGGEGTSGNTIYF

V gene: TRBV29-1
D gene: TRBD2
J gene: TRBJ2-7
clone size: -
CDR3 DNA: TGCAGCGTTCCCTCAGCGGGGCATCCCTACGAGCAGTACTTC
CDR3 protein: CSVPSAGHPYEQYF

V gene: TRBV5-1
D gene: -
J gene: TRBJ2-7
clone size: -
CDR3 DNA: TGCGCCAGCAGCTTGTTTGGACGGGGATACGAGCAGTACTTC
CDR3 protein: CASSLFGRGYEQYF

V gene: TRBV5-1
D gene: TRBD2
J gene: TRBJ2-4
clone size: -
CDR3 DNA: TGCGCCAGCAGCCGTGGACTAGCGGGAGGGACCAAAAACATTCAGTACTTC
CDR3 protein: CASSRGLAGGTKNIQYF

V gene: TRBV6-5
D gene: -
J gene: TRBJ2-5
clone size: -
CDR3 DNA: TGTGCCAGCAGTCACAGGGTCCGGAAAGAGACCCAGTACTTC
CDR3 protein: CASSHRVRKETQYF

V gene: TRBV28
D gene: -
J gene: TRBJ2-7
clone size: -
CDR3 DNA: TGTGCCAGCAGTCGGGACACCTCCTACGAGCAGTACTTC
CDR3 protein: CASSRDTSYEQYF

V gene: TRBV6-6
D gene: TRBD1
J gene: TRBJ1-1
clone size: once
CDR3 DNA: TGTGCCAGCACCCCCAGCCCGGGACAGGGGGCAGGTGAAGCTTTCTTT
CDR3 protein: CASTPSPGQGAGEAFF

V gene: TRBV28
D gene: -
J gene: TRBJ1-5
clone size: -
CDR3 DNA: TGTGCCAGCACCGTAGGGCGTGGGGCACGGCAGCCCCAGCATTTT
CDR3 protein: CASTVGRGARQPQHF

V gene: TRBV5-1
D gene: -
J gene: TRBJ1-1
clone size: -
CDR3 DNA: TGCGCCAGCAGCGTAAACCCGACAGGCACGGGCACTGAAGCTTTCTTT
CDR3 protein: CASSVNPTGTGTEAFF

V gene: TRBV7-9
D gene: -
J gene: TRBJ1-2
clone size: -
CDR3 DNA: TGTGCCAGCAGCGCAAGGGACTCAACCTATGGCTACACCTTC
CDR3 protein: CASSARDSTYGYTF

V gene: TRBV3-1/TRBV3-2
D gene: -
J gene: TRBJ1-4
clone size: -
CDR3 DNA: TGTGCCAGCAGCCAAGACAAAAAACTGTTTTTT
CDR3 protein: CASSQDKKLFF

V gene: TRBV3-1/TRBV3-2
D gene: TRBD1
J gene: TRBJ2-7
clone size: -
CDR3 DNA: TGTGCCAGCAGCCGTTCCGGGACAGGGGCCTACGAGCAGTACTTC
CDR3 protein: CASSRSGTGAYEQYF

V gene: TRBV4-2
D gene: TRBD1
J gene: TRBJ1-2
clone size: -
CDR3 DNA: TGTGCCAGCAGCCAAGAAGGGGGCTCCGCGGAAGGCTACACCTTC
CDR3 protein: CASSQEGGSAEGYTF

V gene: TRBV29-1
D gene: TRBD2
J gene: TRBJ2-3
clone size: -
CDR3 DNA: TGCAGCGTTGATGGGCTAGCGGGAGTAAGCACAGATACGCAGTATTTT
CDR3 protein: CSVDGLAGVSTDTQYF

V gene: TRBV3-1/TRBV3-2
D gene: -
J gene: TRBJ2-5
clone size: -
CDR3 DNA: TGTGCCAGCAGCCCCTCTCAGGAGACCCAGTACTTC
CDR3 protein: CASSPSQETQYF

V gene: TRBV5-6
D gene: -
J gene: TRBJ1-5
clone size: -
CDR3 DNA: TGTGCCAGCAGCTCATATGGAGGGATCGGTCAGCCCCAGCATTTT
CDR3 protein: CASSSYGGIGQPQHF

V gene: TRBV14
D gene: TRBD2
J gene: TRBJ2-7
clone size: -
CDR3 DNA: TGTGCCAGCAGACTAGCGGGAGGTGGTGAGCAGTACTTC
CDR3 protein: CASRLAGGGEQYF

V gene: TRBV19
D gene: -
J gene: TRBJ1-2
clone size: -
CDR3 DNA: TGTGCCAGTCGAGGGCAGGATAACTATGGCTACACCTTC
CDR3 protein: CASRGQDNYGYTF

V gene: TRBV5-4
D gene: TRBD2
J gene: TRBJ2-7
clone size: -
CDR3 DNA: TGTGCCAGCAGCTTCGGTCTAGCGGGACGTCGCGAGCAGTACTTC
CDR3 protein: CASSFGLAGRREQYF

V gene: TRBV5-1
D gene: TRBD1
J gene: TRBJ1-6
clone size: -
CDR3 DNA: TGCGCCAGCAGCTTCAGACAGGGACGTTCACCCCTCCACTTT
CDR3 protein: CASSFRQGRSPLHF